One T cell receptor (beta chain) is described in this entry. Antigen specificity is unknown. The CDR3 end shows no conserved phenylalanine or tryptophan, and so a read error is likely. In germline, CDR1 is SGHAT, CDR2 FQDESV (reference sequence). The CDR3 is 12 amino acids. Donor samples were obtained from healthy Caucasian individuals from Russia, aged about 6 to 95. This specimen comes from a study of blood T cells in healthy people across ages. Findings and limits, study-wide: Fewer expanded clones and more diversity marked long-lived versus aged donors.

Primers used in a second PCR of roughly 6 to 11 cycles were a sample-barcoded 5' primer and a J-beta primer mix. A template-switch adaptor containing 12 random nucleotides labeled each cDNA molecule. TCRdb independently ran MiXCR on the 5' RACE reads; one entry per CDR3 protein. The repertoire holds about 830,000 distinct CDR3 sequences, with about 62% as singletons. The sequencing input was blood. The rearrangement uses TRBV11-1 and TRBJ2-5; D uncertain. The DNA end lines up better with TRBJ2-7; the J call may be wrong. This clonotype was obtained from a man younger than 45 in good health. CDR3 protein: CASSKQAYEQYL. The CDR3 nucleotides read TGTGCCAGCAGCAAGCAGGCCTACGAGCAGTACCTC.